The 2 T cell receptor beta chains in this list originate from one sample, sequenced in a study of shared clonotypes between healthy human individuals. Using immunoSEQ multiplex PCR, the repertoire was profiled, and TCRdb retains in-frame clones only, with some absent. Altogether about 2.2 million clones are present, just over 90% being singletons, with the ten largest covering 1.7%. CD8 cells regarded as naive lacked CD45RO, were positively chosen for CCR7, and omitted terminally differentiated effector memory CD45RA+ cells. The sample consisted of naive CD8+ T cells from PBMCs. The receptors shown here come from a man between 18 and 29 years old in good health. Some clones in this sample may be carry-over from other donors' samples.

This clone was seen a single time. The rearrangement uses TRBV11-2 and TRBJ1-3, with D unclear. Germline-derived CDR1 and CDR2 are SGHAT and FQNNGV. This CDR3 has 13 amino acids. The V gene lost 2 bases and the J gene lost 8 bases, with 10 bases spanning the gap. The CDR3 protein is CASSLSPKDTIYF. The CDR3 DNA reads as TGTGCCAGCAGCTTATCCCCAAAGGACACCATATATTTT.

The genes are TRBV15 and TRBJ2-7, with 15 bases lining up with TRBD2. The CDR3 is 17 amino acids. The V segment lost 4 bases and the J segment 0 bases; nucleotides outside the gene matches: 4. Germline-derived CDR1 and CDR2 are LNHNV and YYDKDF (reference sequence). The CDR3 DNA follows: TGTGCCACCAGCATGGGACTAGCGGGAGGACTCTCCTACGAGCAGTACTTC. This translates into CATSMGLAGGLSYEQYF. Full variable domain (outside the CDR3, taken from reference TRBV15 and TRBJ2-7): DAMVIQNPRYQVTQFGKPVTLSCSQTLNHNVMYWYQQKSSQAPKLLFHYYDKDFNNEADTPDNFQSRRPNTSFCFLDIRSPGLGDTAMYLCATSMGLAGGLSYEQYFGPGTRLTVT.